Each of the 25 T cell receptor beta chains below was sequenced from the same sample in a study of blood T cell repertoires in COVID-19. Using immunoSEQ multiplex PCR, the repertoire was profiled, and TCRdb retains in-frame clones only, with some absent. In the table there are 10,000 to 15,000 clones, around 82% of which are singletons. Sequencing was carried out using peripheral blood. Receptors were obtained from a human donor in a cohort sampled during active COVID-19.

The chain links TRBV30 to TRBJ2-7; TRBD2 matches at 9 bases. Germline CDR1 GTSNPN, CDR2 SVGIG (reference sequence). CDR3 length equals 15 residues. Unmatched junction bases numbered 10, after V lost 3 bases and J lost 4 bases. The CDR3 bases are TGTGCCTGGAGCCGTAGCGGGGGTTTAGGGTACGAGCAGTACTTC. Translated: CAWSRSGGLGYEQYF.

The genes are TRBV24-1 and TRBJ2-1; tentatively, D is TRBD1 (6 bases). This CDR3 region has 14 residues. Germline CDR1 and CDR2: KGHDR and SFDVKD. With 3 bases removed from V and 2 bases from J, the gap between germline ends came to 7 bases. CDR3 residues: CATSDGTTYNEQFF. CDR3 coding DNA: TGTGCCACCAGTGATGGGACAACCTACAATGAGCAGTTCTTC.

The chain uses TRBV18 and TRBJ1-4; tentative D call: TRBD1 (6 bases). The CDR3 has 15 amino acids. V was pared by 6 bases and J by 6 bases, with 17 bases between. Per the germline V gene, CDR1 is KGHSH and CDR2 is LQKENI. The CDR3: CASSREQGWDEKLFF. CDR3 DNA sequence: TGTGCCAGCTCTCGCGAACAGGGTTGGGATGAAAAACTGTTTTTT.

The J gene is TRBJ1-1, the V gene TRBV25-1; D possibly corresponds to TRBD1 (6 bases). The germline CDR1 and CDR2 sequences are MGHDK and SYGVNS. The CDR3 has 13 amino acids. V was pared by 6 bases and J by 9 bases, with 17 bases between. The CDR3 sequence: CASSPEDSNKAFF. The CDR3 region has the DNA TGTGCCAGCAGCCCTGAGGACAGTAACAAAGCTTTCTTT.

Here the CDR3 reads CASSQQRGGYNEQFF. Here the CDR3 DNA reads TGCGCCAGCAGCCAACAGCGGGGGGGCTACAATGAGCAGTTCTTC. The chain has TRBV4-1 and TRBJ2-1; TRBD2 agrees at 10 bases. CDR1 is MGHRA, CDR2 YSYEKL, per germline. The CDR3 runs to 15 residues. J lost 3 bases, V lost 2 bases, and 1 base had no gene match.

This clone was seen a handful of times. The rearrangement joins TRBV9 to TRBJ1-2, with TRBD1 as a possible D gene (6 bases). In germline, CDR1 is SGDLS, CDR2 YYNGEE. CDR3 length: 17 amino acids. V dropped 6 bases and J dropped 5 bases, with 26 bases sitting between them. CDR3 sequence: CASTPEGQPWALYGYTF. The CDR3 DNA reads as TGTGCCAGCACCCCAGAGGGACAACCTTGGGCCCTGTATGGCTACACCTTC.

This clone was found a few times. The DNA of the CDR3 is TGTGCCAGCAGTTTACGGCCAGGGGATGCCTACGAGCAGTACTTC. It specifies CASSLRPGDAYEQYF. This rearrangement joins TRBV27 to TRBJ2-7; D perhaps matches TRBD1 (6 bases). The CDR3 totals 15 residues. Looked up from germline, CDR1 is MNHEY and CDR2 is SMNVEV (reference sequence). V lost 2 bases and J 2 bases, leaving 13 bases between the germline ends.

The rearrangement uses TRBV7-2 and TRBJ2-7, with D tentatively TRBD2 (5 bases). The CDR3 extends over 14 amino acids. Per germline, CDR1 SGHTA and CDR2 FQGNSA. Trimming stripped 5 bases from V and 3 bases from J, with 14 bases between. The CDR3 sequence is CASSPRTYNYEQYF. The DNA of the CDR3 is TGTGCCAGCAGCCCGAGGACTTACAACTACGAGCAGTACTTC.

The chain combines TRBV29-1 with TRBJ2-7; D is perhaps TRBD1 (5 bases). This CDR3 has 12 amino acids. Trimming cost V 4 bases and J 5 bases, with 12 bases left between them. Germline CDR1 is SQVTM and CDR2 is ANQGSEA. The CDR3 DNA sequence: TGCAGCGTTGTCAGGGATAGGAACGAGCAGTACTTC. It specifies CSVVRDRNEQYF.

This clone appeared once. This rearrangement joins TRBV18 to TRBJ1-1; D remains unclear. The CDR3 spans 13 residues. CDR1 and CDR2 (germline): KGHSH, LQKENI. V lost 4 bases and J 1 base, leaving 7 bases between the germline ends. The CDR3 sequence: CASSLQANTEAFF. In DNA form, the CDR3 reads TGTGCCAGCTCACTCCAGGCGAACACTGAAGCTTTCTTT.

V usage is TRBV5-8 and J usage is TRBJ2-1, with 15 bases aligning to TRBD2. Trimming removed 4 bases from V and 2 bases from J; junction bases left unmatched: 10. Germline V gives CDR1 SGHTS, CDR2 YDEGEE. CDR3 length equals 19 residues. The chain's CDR3 is CASSPWTSGGAGPYNEQFF. As DNA, the CDR3 is TGTGCCAGCAGCCCCTGGACTAGCGGGGGGGCAGGCCCCTACAATGAGCAGTTCTTC. The whole variable domain, filled in from reference TRBV5-8 and TRBJ2-1, reads EAGVTQSPTHLIKTRGQQATLRCSPISGHTSVYWYQQALGLGLQFLLWYDEGEERNRGNFPPRFSGRQFPNYSSELNVNALELEDSALYLCASSPWTSGGAGPYNEQFFGPGTRLTVL.

CDR3 region: CASSQAQGELGYTF. In nucleotides, the CDR3 is TGTGCCAGCAGCCAAGCGCAAGGGGAATTGGGCTACACCTTC. This chain joins TRBV3-1 (or the pseudogene TRBV3-2) and TRBJ1-2, with a tentative D call TRBD1 (5 bases). The CDR3 consists of 14 residues. CDR1 LGHDT and CDR2 YNNKEL come from the germline V gene (reference sequence). Trimming removed 1 base from V and 8 bases from J, with 14 bases in between.

The chain uses TRBV6-5 and TRBJ1-6; TRBD1 agrees at 7 bases. CDR3 length: 15 residues. Germline CDR1 is MNHEY and CDR2 is SVGAGI. Unmatched junction bases numbered 11, after V lost 8 bases and J lost 7 bases. The CDR3 sequence is CASQRQGGQNSPLHF. For the CDR3, the DNA is TGTGCCAGCCAGAGACAGGGTGGGCAGAATTCACCCCTCCACTTT.

The V and J genes are TRBV19 and TRBJ1-2, with D maybe TRBD1 (5 bases). The germline V gene has CDR1 LNHDA and CDR2 SQIVND (reference sequence). V dropped 1 base and J dropped 4 bases, with 10 bases sitting between them. The CDR3 covers 14 residues. The CDR3 loop reads CASSIGPGPYGYTF. CDR3 bases: TGTGCCAGTAGTATAGGTCCAGGGCCCTATGGCTACACCTTC.

The CDR3 coding sequence is TGTGCCAGCTCACCCCCGACAGGTATGAACACTGAAGCTTTCTTT. Protein product: CASSPPTGMNTEAFF. V gene TRBV18 combines with J gene TRBJ1-1; D may be TRBD1 (6 bases). Trimming cost V 3 bases and J 0 bases, with 11 bases left between them. The germline CDR1 and CDR2 sequences are KGHSH and LQKENI. The CDR3 length is 15 residues.

This clone was found once. The genes are TRBV6-5 and TRBJ2-5; 10 bases map to TRBD2. The CDR3 has 14 amino acids. The V gene end was trimmed by 7 bases and the J gene end by 2 bases; junction bases not matched to a gene: 4. Germline assignment: CDR1 MNHEY and CDR2 SVGAGI. The CDR3 sequence: CASTQRGGQETQYF. CDR3 DNA sequence: TGTGCCAGCACCCAGCGGGGGGGACAAGAGACCCAGTACTTC.

This chain links TRBV2 with TRBJ2-4, with D perhaps matching TRBD1 (6 bases). CDR1 SNHLY and CDR2 FYNNEI come from the germline V gene. The CDR3 contains 13 residues. The V and J ends lost 2 bases and 8 bases respectively, with 10 bases between them. DNA for the CDR3: TGTGCCAGCAGTGAATCCAGGGGAGACATTCAGTACTTC. Translating gives CASSESRGDIQYF.

As concerns this clone: Other DNA sequences of this sample code for an identical CDR3. The chain combines TRBV29-1 with TRBJ1-3, with D unresolved. The CDR3 runs to 13 residues. Germline V gene lookup returns CDR1 SQVTM and CDR2 ANQGSEA. The V gene lost 6 bases and the J gene lost 0 bases, with 9 bases spanning the gap. The CDR3 protein is CSVAQSSGNTIYF. Written as DNA, the CDR3 is TGCAGCGTCGCACAAAGCTCTGGAAACACCATATATTTT.

The chain recombines TRBV5-4 with TRBJ2-7; 9 nucleotides align to TRBD1. Germline assignment: CDR1 SGHNT and CDR2 YYREEE (reference sequence). This CDR3 is built from 13 residues. J lost 6 bases, V lost 4 bases, and 5 bases had no gene match. The CDR3 is CASSGDREGEQYF. CDR3 bases: TGTGCCAGCAGCGGGGACAGGGAAGGCGAGCAGTACTTC.

This chain links TRBV6-6 with TRBJ1-3; D not resolved. This CDR3 comprises 13 residues. Trimming stripped 2 bases from V and 4 bases from J, with 6 bases between. Per the germline V gene, CDR1 is MNHNY and CDR2 is SVGAGI (reference sequence). The CDR3 region is CASSYSFGNTIYF. CDR3 coding DNA: TGTGCCAGCAGTTACAGCTTCGGAAACACCATATATTTT.

The chain recombines TRBV19 with TRBJ2-1, with 7 positions matching TRBD1. With 7 bases clipped from V and 0 bases from J, the junction kept 6 bases outside the gene matches. Germline V lookup: CDR1 LNHDA, CDR2 SQIVND (reference sequence). This CDR3 has 15 residues. The CDR3 loop is CASTPQGSSYNEQFF. The CDR3 bases are TGTGCCAGTACACCACAGGGGAGCTCCTACAATGAGCAGTTCTTC.

This clone showed up just a few times. The chain employs TRBV7-9 and TRBJ1-4; 7 bases line up with TRBD1. V dropped 6 bases and J dropped 4; count of bases not matched to a gene: 8. Germline V gene sequence: CDR1 SEHNR, CDR2 FQNEAQ (reference sequence). This CDR3 has 15 residues. In DNA, the CDR3 is TGTGCCAGCAGTTTCGGGACAGCTATTAATGAAAAACTGTTTTTT. It translates to CASSFGTAINEKLFF. Based on the CDR3 plus reference TRBV7-9 and TRBJ1-4, the full variable domain is DTGVSQNPRHKITKRGQNVTFRCDPISEHNRLYWYRQTLGQGPEFLTYFQNEAQLEKSRLLSDRFSAERPKGSFSTLEIQRTEQGDSAMYLCASSFGTAINEKLFFGSGTQLSVL.

This clone has a single count. The chain combines TRBV30 with TRBJ1-1, with D possibly TRBD1 on 6 matching bases. The CDR3 runs 13 residues. Germline V CDR1 and CDR2: GTSNPN, SVGIG (reference sequence). V gave up 5 bases and J gave up 5 bases, with 15 bases separating them. The CDR3 bases are TGTGCCTGGGGCGTTCAGGGGCAAACTGAAGCTTTCTTT. Amino acid sequence: CAWGVQGQTEAFF.

The rearrangement uses TRBV5-1 and TRBJ2-5; D gene ambiguous. Trimming left V 1 base short and J 1 base short, with 5 bases between. This CDR3 comprises 13 residues. Germline V gene lookup returns CDR1 SGHRS and CDR2 YFSETQ. CDR3 region: CASSLTVQETQYF. The CDR3 DNA is TGCGCCAGCAGCTTGACGGTCCAAGAGACCCAGTACTTC.

The chain is built from TRBV4-2 and TRBJ2-3; a weak D match, TRBD2 (6 bases). V lost 0 bases and J lost 9, with 19 bases in between. This CDR3 has 16 residues. Germline lookup yields CDR1 LGHNA and CDR2 YNFKEQ. The CDR3, as DNA: TGTGCCAGCAGCCAAGATCCGACTAGTGGGCGGGACACGCAGTATTTT. This codes for CASSQDPTSGRDTQYF.